Following are 18 T cell receptor beta chains from one sample sequenced in a study of HIV-infected patients and healthy controls. All unsorted peripheral T cells were captured because whole blood was used without fractionation. 500 ng RNA was reverse transcribed with alpha and beta constant-region primers. Separate chain-specific third strand synthesis with multiplexing indices produced the alpha and beta libraries. TCRdb ran MiXCR on the 5' RACE reads and lists one entry per CDR3 protein. This sample carries some 4,600 distinct CDR3 sequences, about 8.2% of them seen once, and the ten largest clones take around 30%. Sequenced material: blood, taken before antiretroviral therapy. Source of these receptors: an adult with HIV infection.

This clonotype appeared a few times. The CDR3 DNA reads TGCAGCGTTGAAGACCGCGTAAGGACAGGGGGCAGGTATGAGCAGTTCTTC. Translated, it gives CSVEDRVRTGGRYEQFF. V and J are TRBV29-1 and TRBJ2-1; 11 nucleotides agree with TRBD1. Trimming cost V 0 bases and J 8 bases; bases outside gene matches: 12. Germline lookup yields CDR1 SQVTM and CDR2 ANQGSEA. The CDR3 runs to 17 residues.

There are many counts of this clonotype. The chain uses TRBV6-1 and TRBJ1-3, with 7 bases that match TRBD1. Trimming took 3 bases from V and 1 from J; bases not matched to a gene: 3. The CDR3 spans 15 residues. Germline lookup yields CDR1 MNHNS and CDR2 SASEGT. The CDR3 reads CASSDYRGSGNTIYF. Here the CDR3 DNA reads TGTGCCAGCAGTGATTACAGGGGATCTGGAAACACCATATATTTT.

This chain connects TRBV12-3 or TRBV12-4 to TRBJ1-1; D might be TRBD1 (6 bases). The CDR3 runs to 15 residues. V lost 5 bases and J lost 4, with 17 bases in between. CDR3 in amino acids: CASSRTGFWITEAFF. CDR3 bases: TGTGCCAGCAGTCGTACAGGGTTCTGGATCACTGAAGCTTTCTTT.

Sample share makes this clonotype medium-sized. This chain links TRBV9 with TRBJ2-3, with D possibly TRBD1 on 5 matching bases. Trimming shortened V by 0 bases and J by 3 bases, and 8 bases separated the two germline ends. The CDR3 totals 14 residues. Looked up from germline, CDR1 is SGDLS and CDR2 is YYNGEE. CDR3 residues: CASSVEAGTDTQYF. The CDR3 region has the DNA TGTGCCAGCAGCGTAGAGGCAGGGACAGATACGCAGTATTTT.

This clonotype was seen ten or more times. V gene TRBV6-5 combines with J gene TRBJ1-1; D perhaps matches TRBD1 (5 bases). V gave up 4 bases and J gave up 1 base, with 16 bases separating them. There are 16 residues in the CDR3. The germline V gene encodes CDR1 MNHEY and CDR2 SVGAGI. CDR3 in DNA: TGTGCCAGCAGTTTTTTTCCACAGGTAACGAACACTGAAGCTTTCTTT. Residues: CASSFFPQVTNTEAFF.

This clonotype is medium-sized within its sample. The J gene is TRBJ2-7, the V gene TRBV20-1; perhaps TRBD2 as D (6 bases). Trimming left V 6 bases short and J 2 bases short, with 17 bases between. This CDR3 is 14 amino acids long. CDR1 DFQATT and CDR2 SNEGSKA come from the germline V gene (reference sequence). The CDR3 bases are TGCAGTGCCGAAGCTCGGGACTCCGCCTACGAGCAGTACTTC. Protein: CSAEARDSAYEQYF.

V and J are TRBV28 and TRBJ2-7; D might be TRBD2 (7 bases). Germline CDR1 MDHEN, CDR2 SYDVKM. Between the trimmed V and J ends, which lost 3 bases and 5 bases, there was a span of 14 bases. The CDR3 consists of 14 residues. For the CDR3, the DNA is TGTGCCAGCAGTTTCCGGGGGGCATTCCACGAGCAGTACTTC. Its translation: CASSFRGAFHEQYF.

By frequency in the sample, this clonotype is medium-sized (0.01 to 0.1%). The chain is built from TRBV28 and TRBJ2-2; the D gene is possibly TRBD2 (6 bases). The CDR3 runs 17 residues. The germline gives CDR1 MDHEN, CDR2 SYDVKM. V lost 4 bases to trimming and J lost 3 bases, with 18 bases between them. The CDR3 loop is CASSSSSAGRYTGELFF. CDR3 bases: TGTGCCAGCAGTTCATCCTCTGCGGGGCGGTACACCGGGGAGCTGTTTTTT.

This clonotype is categorized as medium-sized (0.01 to 0.1%). This sequence joins TRBV29-1 and TRBJ1-1; 7 positions agree with TRBD1. Germline V gene sequence: CDR1 SQVTM, CDR2 ANQGSEA. The CDR3 sequence is 13 residues long. V trimming: 4 bases; J trimming: 3 bases; junction bases outside the gene matches: 5. In DNA, the CDR3 is TGCAGCGTTGCACCACAGGGGTACACTGAAGCTTTCTTT. Amino acid sequence: CSVAPQGYTEAFF.

By its share, this clonotype is medium-sized. The rearrangement joins TRBV5-1 to TRBJ1-2, with 8 bases matching TRBD1. The CDR3 has 13 residues. The ends lost 4 bases at V and 3 bases at J; junction bases unmatched: 2. From germline, CDR1 is SGHRS and CDR2 YFSETQ. CDR3 protein: CASSVDRDYGYTF. The CDR3, as DNA: TGCGCCAGCAGCGTGGACAGGGACTATGGCTACACCTTC.

By share, this clonotype counts as medium-sized. The chain recombines TRBV6-5 with TRBJ2-3; D might be TRBD1 (6 bases). Germline lookup yields CDR1 MNHEY and CDR2 SVGAGI. The CDR3 has 13 amino acids. Trimming removed 8 bases at V and 4 bases at J, with 13 bases between. The DNA of the CDR3 is TGTGCCAGCGGTCAGGGGTTCTCAGATACGCAGTATTTT. Its protein product is CASGQGFSDTQYF.

This clonotype was observed at least ten times. The chain couples TRBV5-4 to TRBJ1-6; D is perhaps TRBD1 (6 bases). V shed 4 bases and J shed 4 bases, with 18 bases lying between them. CDR3 length equals 17 residues. CDR1 and CDR2 (germline): SGHNT, YYREEE (reference sequence). The CDR3 coding sequence is TGTGCCAGCAGCAACCCGGACAGAGCTTGGTATAATTCACCCCTCCACTTT. It is translated as CASSNPDRAWYNSPLHF. The variable domain in full, with the rest retrieved from reference TRBV5-4 and TRBJ1-6, is ETGVTQSPTHLIKTRGQQVTLRCSSQSGHNTVSWYQQALGQGPQFIFQYYREEENGRGNFPPRFSGLQFPNYSSELNVNALELDDSALYLCASSNPDRAWYNSPLHFGNGTRLTVT.

This clonotype was counted many times. Germline and junction disagree at one end, which may indicate a read error. The chain joins TRBV19 to TRBJ2-5; TRBD2 matches 9 bases. The CDR3 is made up of 16 amino acids. Germline V gene sequence: CDR1 LNHDA, CDR2 SQIVND (reference sequence). The CDR3 DNA is TGTGCCAGTAGCCTCCCGGTAGCGGGGGTCCAAGGGACCCAGTACTTC. Protein product: CASSLPVAGVQGTQYF.

Ten or more counts support this clonotype. This chain uses TRBV12-3 or TRBV12-4 with TRBJ2-2, with 7 bases identical to TRBD1. J gave up 1 base and V 3 bases, and 5 bases lay outside the gene matches. The CDR3 is made up of 16 amino acids. The CDR3 DNA follows: TGTGCCAGCAGTTTCGAGAGACAGGGGAACACCGGGGAGCTGTTTTTT. Protein product: CASSFERQGNTGELFF.

This clonotype came up many times. This chain connects TRBV12-3 or TRBV12-4 to TRBJ1-2; TRBD1 might be the D (6 bases). CDR3 length: 16 amino acids. With 5 bases removed from V and 2 bases from J, the gap between germline ends came to 18 bases. The CDR3 region is CASSPWGAVGNYGYTF. The CDR3 DNA follows: TGTGCCAGCAGTCCTTGGGGGGCCGTGGGGAACTATGGCTACACCTTC.

By its share, this clonotype is medium-sized. The chain has TRBV7-8 and TRBJ1-1; 9 bases map to TRBD1. The length of the CDR3 is 16 residues. With 4 bases clipped from V and 4 bases from J, the junction kept 10 bases outside the gene matches. Germline-derived CDR1 and CDR2 are SGHVS and FQNEAQ. Written as DNA, the CDR3 is TGTGCCAGCAGCTCAATGGACAGGGGTTGGGGCACTGAAGCTTTCTTT. It yields the protein CASSSMDRGWGTEAFF.

This clonotype was seen only a few times. The chain couples TRBV29-1 to TRBJ1-2; perhaps TRBD1 as D (5 bases). V lost 1 base and J 2 bases, leaving 5 bases between the germline ends. The CDR3 length is 12 residues. Germline V gives CDR1 SQVTM, CDR2 ANQGSEA. In DNA form, the CDR3 reads TGCAGCGTTGAAGCAGGGAACTATGGCTACACCTTC. The encoded protein is CSVEAGNYGYTF. Filled out from reference TRBV29-1 and TRBJ1-2, the complete variable domain reads SAVISQKPSRDICQRGTSLTIQCQVDSQVTMMFWYRQQPGQSLTLIATANQGSEATYESGFVIDKFPISRPNLTFSTLTVSNMSPEDSSIYLCSVEAGNYGYTFGSGTRLTVV.

In this sample, this clonotype turned up once. The CDR3 DNA follows: TGTGCCAGCAGCTTAGATTTTGGCTACACCTTC. Residues: CASSLDFGYTF. The chain has TRBV7-2 and TRBJ1-2; D remains unclear. CDR1 SGHTA and CDR2 FQGNSA come from the germline V gene. This CDR3 spans 11 amino acids. Deletions cut 1 base from V and 7 bases from J, with 4 bases between.